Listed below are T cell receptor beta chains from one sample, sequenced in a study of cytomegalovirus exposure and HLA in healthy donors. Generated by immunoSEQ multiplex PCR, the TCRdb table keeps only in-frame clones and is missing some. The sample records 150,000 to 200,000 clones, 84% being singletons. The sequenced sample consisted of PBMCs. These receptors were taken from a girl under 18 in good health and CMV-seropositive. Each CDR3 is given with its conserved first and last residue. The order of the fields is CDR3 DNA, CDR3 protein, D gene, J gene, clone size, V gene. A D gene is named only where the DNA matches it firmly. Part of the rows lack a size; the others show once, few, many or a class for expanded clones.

CDR3nt: TGCAGCGTAATCCCCCCTAGCGGGGGAAGTTCGGATGAGCAGTTCTTC
CDR3aa: CSVIPPSGGSSDEQFF
d_gene: TRBD2
j_gene: TRBJ2-1
abundance: NA
v_gene: TRBV29-1

CDR3nt: TGCGCCAGCAGCCTCATTCGGGACACTAACTATGGCTACACCTTC
CDR3aa: CASSLIRDTNYGYTF
d_gene: NA
j_gene: TRBJ1-2
abundance: NA
v_gene: TRBV4-1

CDR3nt: TGTGCCAGCACCCAACCGGGACAGCCGTTTAACTATGGCTACACCTTC
CDR3aa: CASTQPGQPFNYGYTF
d_gene: TRBD1
j_gene: TRBJ1-2
abundance: few
v_gene: TRBV28

CDR3nt: TGTGCCGGAATCCGGGACAGGGGCTTTTTTCACACCTTC
CDR3aa: CAGIRDRGFFHTF
d_gene: TRBD1
j_gene: TRBJ1-2
abundance: NA
v_gene: TRBV30

CDR3nt: TGTGCCAGTTGCGACAGGGGGCAAACTGAAGCTTTCTTT
CDR3aa: CASCDRGQTEAFF
d_gene: TRBD1
j_gene: TRBJ1-1
abundance: NA
v_gene: TRBV19

CDR3nt: TGTGCCAGCAGCCTGGCGGGAGGGGCCTGGTACGAGCAGTACTTC
CDR3aa: CASSLAGGAWYEQYF
d_gene: TRBD2
j_gene: TRBJ2-7
abundance: NA
v_gene: TRBV27

CDR3nt: TGTGCCAGCAGTGAAGCAGGGGGCCAAAATGAAAAACTGTTTTTT
CDR3aa: CASSEAGGQNEKLFF
d_gene: TRBD1
j_gene: TRBJ1-4
abundance: NA
v_gene: TRBV2

CDR3nt: TGTGCCAGCAGCCCGGGACTGGCGACCGGGGAGCTGTTTTTT
CDR3aa: CASSPGLATGELFF
d_gene: NA
j_gene: TRBJ2-2
abundance: NA
v_gene: TRBV7-3

CDR3nt: TGTGCCAGCAGTTACTCATCAGGGGGCGAGCAGTACTTC
CDR3aa: CASSYSSGGEQYF
d_gene: TRBD1
j_gene: TRBJ2-7
abundance: NA
v_gene: TRBV6-6

CDR3nt: TGTGCCAGCAGTTCTAACAGGGGTGAGAGCAATCAGCCCCAGCATTTT
CDR3aa: CASSSNRGESNQPQHF
d_gene: TRBD1
j_gene: TRBJ1-5
abundance: NA
v_gene: TRBV27

CDR3nt: TGCGCCAGCAGCCAAGGCCGCGGGTCGGATGAGCAGTTCTTC
CDR3aa: CASSQGRGSDEQFF
d_gene: NA
j_gene: TRBJ2-1
abundance: NA
v_gene: TRBV4-1

CDR3nt: TGTGCCAGCCGTACAGGGGCATACGAGCAGTACTTC
CDR3aa: CASRTGAYEQYF
d_gene: TRBD1
j_gene: TRBJ2-7
abundance: NA
v_gene: TRBV27

CDR3nt: TGTGCCAGCAGTGACGGACAGGTGCCCCCCTACGAGCAGTACTTC
CDR3aa: CASSDGQVPPYEQYF
d_gene: TRBD1
j_gene: TRBJ2-7
abundance: NA
v_gene: TRBV6-1

CDR3nt: TGTGCCAGCAGCGGGACTAGCGGGGGGGCCTCCAATGAGCAGTTCTTC
CDR3aa: CASSGTSGGASNEQFF
d_gene: TRBD2
j_gene: TRBJ2-1
abundance: NA
v_gene: TRBV9

CDR3nt: TGTGCCAGCAGCTTAGGAGCGGGGGCCTACCAAGAGACCCAGTACTTC
CDR3aa: CASSLGAGAYQETQYF
d_gene: TRBD2
j_gene: TRBJ2-5
abundance: NA
v_gene: TRBV7-8

CDR3nt: TGTGCCAGCAGACGACAGGTTTACAAAGTAAACACCATATATTTT
CDR3aa: CASRRQVYKVNTIYF
d_gene: NA
j_gene: TRBJ1-3
abundance: NA
v_gene: TRBV28